The 15 T cell receptor beta chains below come from one sample, sequenced in a study of T cell responses to AZD1222 COVID-19 vaccine (dated by TCRdb to the early 2020s). Explained via the paper, the time point label denotes: baseline before first vaccination. Receptor libraries were prepared by the immunoSEQ multiplex PCR assay. Imported from immuneACCESS, the table was reduced by TCRdb to in-frame sequences with V and J called. These copies leave out some clones; in studies compared against another copy, an unresolved V gene accounts for under half, and the cause of the remainder is not known. For this sample the table gives 90,000 to 120,000 clones, of which more than 90% were detected only once. In total, the top ten clones hold 2% to 2.5% of the sample. The sequencing here drew on peripheral blood, taken on day 0 of AZD1222 vaccination. The receptors derive from an adult in good health.

The chain is built from TRBV3-1 (or the pseudogene TRBV3-2) and TRBJ1-1; D unresolved. This CDR3 spans 13 amino acids. Germline-derived CDR1 and CDR2 are LGHDT and YNNKEL (reference sequence). The V end was cut by 3 bases, the J end by 1 base, with 6 bases between. CDR3 sequence (DNA): TGTGCCAGCAGCCATGGCGGGAACACTGAAGCTTTCTTT. It encodes CASSHGGNTEAFF.

V usage is TRBV13 and J usage is TRBJ1-1; a weak D match, TRBD1 (6 bases). This CDR3 comprises 16 residues. The germline V gene encodes CDR1 PRHDT and CDR2 FYEKMQ (reference sequence). V was clipped by 5 bases and J by 1 base, with 17 bases between them. CDR3 protein: CASSLQAPGENTEAFF. Written as DNA, the CDR3 is TGTGCCAGCAGCCTCCAAGCCCCAGGGGAGAACACTGAAGCTTTCTTT.

The chain links TRBV19 to TRBJ1-1; 7 bases line up with TRBD1. The CDR3 is 13 residues long. Germline V lookup: CDR1 LNHDA, CDR2 SQIVND (reference sequence). The trim removed 7 bases at V and 3 bases at J, leaving 5 bases unmatched. CDR3 nucleotides: TGTGCCAGTACAGGGGGGTCGTACACTGAAGCTTTCTTT. Translation: CASTGGSYTEAFF.

This clone was observed a single time. V and J are TRBV27 and TRBJ2-5; no reliable D call. The germline V gene encodes CDR1 MNHEY and CDR2 SMNVEV (reference sequence). V lost 5 bases and J lost 5, with 15 bases in between. The CDR3 sequence is 14 residues long. The CDR3 protein is CASSRSGETETQYF. CDR3 nucleotide sequence: TGTGCCAGCAGTCGAAGTGGGGAAACCGAGACCCAGTACTTC.

V gene TRBV10-1 combines with J gene TRBJ2-7; D is possibly TRBD1 (6 bases). There are 14 residues in the CDR3. In germline, CDR1 is WNHNN, CDR2 SYGVQD (reference sequence). Trimming pared 7 bases from V and 4 bases from J, leaving 17 bases between. CDR3 nucleotides: TGCGCCAGCAAGGTAACAGGGTGCTTGTACGAGCAGTACTTC. This sequence encodes CASKVTGCLYEQYF.

This rearrangement joins TRBV19 to TRBJ1-3, with 9 nucleotides matching TRBD1. The V gene's germline CDR1 is LNHDA and CDR2 SQIVND (reference sequence). V was clipped by 8 bases and J by 8 bases; unmatched bases: 10. CDR3 length: 14 residues. The CDR3 DNA sequence: TGTGCCAGTTCACAGGGGGCTGTGTTAGACACCATATATTTT. Protein product: CASSQGAVLDTIYF. Based on the CDR3 plus reference TRBV19 and TRBJ1-3, the full variable domain is DGGITQSPKYLFRKEGQNVTLSCEQNLNHDAMYWYRQDPGQGLRLIYYSQIVNDFQKGDIAEGYSVSREKKESFPLTVTSAQKNPTAFYLCASSQGAVLDTIYFGEGSWLTVV.

This rearrangement joins TRBV7-6 to TRBJ1-4; D not resolved. CDR1 SGHVS and CDR2 FNYEAQ come from the germline V gene. There are 15 residues in the CDR3. V gave up 1 base and J gave up 6 bases, with 12 bases separating them. This CDR3 reads CASSLGLRRDEKLFF. The CDR3 nucleotides are TGTGCCAGCAGCTTAGGTCTCAGGCGGGATGAAAAACTGTTTTTT.

The chain has TRBV24-1 and TRBJ2-6; D might be TRBD2 (5 bases). The germline gives CDR1 KGHDR, CDR2 SFDVKD. The V gene lost 4 bases and the J gene lost 4 bases, with 10 bases spanning the gap. This CDR3 comprises 15 residues. CDR3 loop: CATSEGGRGANVLTF. In nucleotides, the CDR3 is TGTGCCACCAGTGAAGGCGGGCGCGGGGCCAACGTCCTGACTTTC.

Notes on this clone: Other DNA sequences in the same sample also yield this CDR3. V is TRBV6-5 and J is TRBJ1-6; no firm D call. V was shortened by 6 bases and J by 5 bases, with 5 bases between the two germline ends. Germline V gene data show CDR1 as MNHEY and CDR2 as SVGAGI. This CDR3 is 12 amino acids long. The CDR3 sequence is CASSGDNSPLHF. As DNA, the CDR3 is TGTGCCAGCAGCGGAGATAATTCACCCCTCCACTTT.

The CDR3 is CASSLGLAGVRKTQYF. The CDR3 coding sequence is TGCGCCAGCAGCTTGGGACTAGCGGGAGTTAGAAAGACCCAGTACTTC. This chain connects TRBV5-1 to TRBJ2-5; 12 bases match TRBD2. The germline V gene encodes CDR1 SGHRS and CDR2 YFSETQ. The CDR3 consists of 16 residues. After removal of 0 bases from V and 6 bases from J, the junction contained 6 bases not matched to a gene.

The chain's CDR3 is CASRQGVMGRAFF. The CDR3 region has the DNA TGTGCCAGTCGACAGGGGGTAATGGGGCGAGCTTTCTTT. The rearrangement links TRBV2 to TRBJ1-1, with 9 bases fitting TRBD1. The CDR3 loop spans 13 amino acids. Losses at the gene ends were 9 bases for V and 10 bases for J; bases not matched to a gene: 12. Germline CDR1 SNHLY, CDR2 FYNNEI.

The J gene is TRBJ2-7, the V gene TRBV27; TRBD2 aligns across 10 bases. The CDR3 spans 17 residues. Germline CDR1 and CDR2: MNHEY and SMNVEV (reference sequence). V shed 0 bases, J shed 3 bases, and the junction held 8 bases outside the gene matches. CDR3 sequence reads: CASSLSFVSSGSYEQYF. DNA of the CDR3: TGTGCCAGCAGTTTATCGTTTGTGTCTAGCGGGAGCTACGAGCAGTACTTC.

J is TRBJ1-5 and V is TRBV28; D remains unclear. The V gene's germline CDR1 is MDHEN and CDR2 SYDVKM. V was trimmed by 10 bases and J by 0 bases, leaving 16 bases between them. The CDR3 totals 15 residues. CDR3 protein: CAISRTSDSNQPQHF. In nucleotides, the CDR3 is TGTGCCATCTCAAGGACCAGTGATAGCAATCAGCCCCAGCATTTT.

This rearrangement joins TRBV7-9 to TRBJ1-4; 7 nucleotides match TRBD1. J gave up 6 bases and V 0 bases, and 13 bases lay outside the gene matches. The germline V gene encodes CDR1 SEHNR and CDR2 FQNEAQ (reference sequence). The CDR3 covers 18 residues. CDR3 in amino acids: CASSLAPTRDRYYEKLFF. The CDR3 coding sequence is TGTGCCAGCAGCTTAGCGCCCACAAGGGACAGATACTATGAAAAACTGTTTTTT.

This chain connects TRBV19 to TRBJ1-2; D unclear. The CDR3 runs 15 residues. The V end was cut by 3 bases, the J end by 3 bases, with 14 bases between. CDR1 and CDR2 (germline): LNHDA, SQIVND (reference sequence). The CDR3 coding sequence is TGTGCCAGTAGTATCCGTCTGCAGACGGACTATGGCTACACCTTC. Encoded protein: CASSIRLQTDYGYTF.